One sample yielded the 22 T cell receptor beta chains listed below, sequenced in a study of radiation and T cells in renal cell carcinoma (dated by TCRdb to the early 2020s). The time point label corresponds to: blood 4 weeks post-SBRT, at nephrectomy. The intended sense of this specimen's treatment or condition label: 15 Gy SBRT to primary tumor, nephrectomy 4 weeks later. Libraries were prepared through the immunoSEQ multiplex PCR assay. TCRdb took over this immuneACCESS table, retaining in-frame rearrangements with V and J assigned. Such tables are incomplete; in checked studies, under half of the missing clones stem from an unresolved V gene, and the remainder is unexplained. This sample lists roughly 64,000 clones; about 80% were detected once. Around 6.8% of the sample is in the top ten clones. Source: blood, taken from a patient whose treatment included radiotherapy and nephrectomy. Receptors originate from a man in his fifties or sixties with renal cell carcinoma.

This chain uses TRBV5-1 with TRBJ2-7, with unresolved D. The CDR3 sequence is 13 residues long. Germline CDR1 is SGHRS and CDR2 is YFSETQ. V was clipped by 4 bases and J by 5 bases, with 13 bases between them. CDR3 amino acids: CASSLSPANEQYF. CDR3 bases: TGCGCCAGCAGCCTATCCCCCGCCAACGAGCAGTACTTC. The full variable domain, in which reference TRBV5-1 and TRBJ2-7 provide the parts outside the CDR3, is KAGVTQTPRYLIKTRGQQVTLSCSPISGHRSVSWYQQTPGQGLQFLFEYFSETQRNKGNFPGRFSGRQFSNSRSEMNVSTLELGDSALYLCASSLSPANEQYFGPGTRLTVT.

The chain has TRBV6-4 and TRBJ1-1, with a weak D call TRBD1 (6 bases). The CDR3 runs to 14 residues. The V end was cut by 6 bases, the J end by 6 bases, with 17 bases between. Germline V gives CDR1 MRHNA, CDR2 SNTAGT. Here the CDR3 DNA reads TGTGCCAGCAGAAGGGACACTTTAAGCGCTGAAGCTTTCTTT. This sequence encodes CASRRDTLSAEAFF.

The chain carries TRBV27 and TRBJ2-5; 7 positions agree with TRBD1. Germline CDR1 is MNHEY and CDR2 is SMNVEV (reference sequence). The length of the CDR3 is 14 residues. The J segment lost 2 bases and the V segment lost 5 bases, leaving 5 bases of the junction unmatched. The CDR3 here is CASSNPGQQETQYF. CDR3 coding DNA: TGTGCCAGCAGTAATCCGGGACAGCAAGAGACCCAGTACTTC.

V and J are TRBV4-3 and TRBJ1-4; D is ambiguous. This CDR3 has 15 residues. The germline CDR1 and CDR2 sequences are LGHNA and YSLEER. V lost 0 bases and J lost 4, with 9 bases in between. CDR3 DNA sequence: TGCGCCAGCAGCCAAGATTCAGGATTTAATGAAAAACTGTTTTTT. Translated, it gives CASSQDSGFNEKLFF.

The chain carries TRBV29-1 and TRBJ2-5, with D unresolved. There are 11 residues in the CDR3. V gave up 0 bases and J gave up 5 bases, with 4 bases separating them. Germline V CDR1 and CDR2: SQVTM, ANQGSEA. The CDR3 protein is CSVEDNETQYF. The CDR3 DNA follows: TGCAGCGTTGAAGATAACGAGACCCAGTACTTC.

The chain employs TRBV6-5 and TRBJ1-1; the match to TRBD1 covers 9 bases. Unmatched junction bases numbered 5, after V lost 6 bases and J lost 3 bases. The CDR3 runs to 14 residues. Germline V gene sequence: CDR1 MNHEY, CDR2 SVGAGI. The CDR3, as DNA: TGTGCCAGCAGAACCGGGACAGGGTACACTGAAGCTTTCTTT. It specifies CASRTGTGYTEAFF.

This clone showed up just a few times. The V and J genes are TRBV5-1 and TRBJ2-3, with 7 bases matching TRBD2. V lost 1 base, J lost 5 bases, and 10 bases stayed unmatched. The CDR3 has 16 residues. Germline V gene data show CDR1 as SGHRS and CDR2 as YFSETQ. The chain's CDR3 is CASSLPSPRELDTQYF. The DNA for the CDR3 is TGCGCCAGCAGCTTGCCATCTCCGCGGGAGTTAGATACGCAGTATTTT.

V and J are TRBV5-5 and TRBJ1-1; no clear D gene. Germline V gives CDR1 SGHKS, CDR2 YYEKEE (reference sequence). This CDR3 spans 14 amino acids. V lost 3 bases and J 7 bases, leaving 16 bases between the germline ends. The CDR3 here is CASSWEPGTLEAFF. The CDR3 DNA is TGTGCCAGCAGCTGGGAGCCGGGAACACTTGAAGCTTTCTTT.

The V call is TRBV28, the J call TRBJ2-7, with TRBD2 as a possible D gene (6 bases). This CDR3 is built from 16 residues. The V end lost 3 bases, the J end lost 9 bases, and 24 bases lay between the germline ends. CDR1 is MDHEN, CDR2 SYDVKM, per germline. The CDR3 DNA is TGTGCCAGCAGTTTGGGAGGCCATTCATTACGAGGGAGGCAGTACGTC. This codes for CASSLGGHSLRGRQYV.

The CDR3 here is CASSAQINTEAFF. As DNA, the CDR3 is TGTGCCAGCAGTGCACAGATCAACACTGAAGCTTTCTTT. The V call is TRBV6-4, the J call TRBJ1-1; no clear D. The CDR3 has 13 residues. V was trimmed by 4 bases and J by 2 bases, leaving 8 bases between them. CDR1 and CDR2 from the germline V gene are MRHNA and SNTAGT.

The V and J genes are TRBV4-2 and TRBJ2-5; TRBD2 matches 10 bases. Looked up from germline, CDR1 is LGHNA and CDR2 is YNFKEQ. The CDR3 is made up of 15 amino acids. Losses at the gene ends were 2 bases for V and 3 bases for J; bases not matched to a gene: 3. CDR3 amino acids: CASSQRLAGEETQYF. The CDR3 region has the DNA TGTGCCAGCAGCCAACGGCTAGCGGGAGAAGAGACCCAGTACTTC.

This chain links TRBV15 with TRBJ2-2; D is possibly TRBD2 (5 bases). Trimming took 5 bases from V and 5 from J, leaving 18 bases between them. The CDR3 totals 16 residues. Germline V gives CDR1 LNHNV, CDR2 YYDKDF (reference sequence). The DNA for the CDR3 is TGTGCCACCAGCCACGCGCGGGCCTCTAAAACCGGGGAGCTGTTTTTT. Residues: CATSHARASKTGELFF.

This clone was observed a few times. V usage is TRBV5-6 and J usage is TRBJ2-5; the match to TRBD2 covers 7 bases. The CDR3 totals 15 residues. J lost 5 bases, V lost 1 base, and 8 bases had no gene match. Germline V CDR1 and CDR2: SGHDT, YYEEEE. The CDR3 sequence is CASSLTAGAVETQYF. The CDR3, as DNA: TGTGCCAGCAGCTTGACGGCGGGAGCAGTGGAGACCCAGTACTTC. Full variable domain (missing parts from reference TRBV5-6 and TRBJ2-5): DAGVTQSPTHLIKTRGQQVTLRCSPKSGHDTVSWYQQALGQGPQFIFQYYEEEERQRGNFPDRFSGHQFPNYSSELNVNALLLGDSALYLCASSLTAGAVETQYFGPGTRLLVL.

V is TRBV11-1 and J is TRBJ1-1; D is unresolved. Germline CDR1 reads SGHAT; CDR2 reads FQDESV (reference sequence). Trimming took 5 bases from V and 9 from J, leaving 13 bases between them. The CDR3 is 12 residues long. CDR3 residues: CASSATTEKAFF. CDR3 bases: TGTGCCAGCAGCGCGACCACAGAAAAAGCTTTCTTT.

The chain carries TRBV11-3 and TRBJ2-1, with a weak D call TRBD1 (8 bases). Between the trimmed V and J ends, which lost 0 bases and 4 bases, there was a span of 10 bases. The CDR3 contains 15 residues. Looked up from germline, CDR1 is SGHNT and CDR2 is YENEEA. CDR3 residues: CASSLEQGGYNEQFF. The CDR3 coding sequence is TGTGCCAGCAGCTTAGAACAGGGGGGGTACAATGAGCAGTTCTTC.

The genes are TRBV27 and TRBJ1-5, with D possibly being TRBD1 (5 bases). V was trimmed by 4 bases and J by 0 bases, leaving 16 bases between them. CDR1 and CDR2 (germline): MNHEY, SMNVEV (reference sequence). The CDR3 has 17 amino acids. For the CDR3, the DNA is TGTGCCAGCAGTTCCCTAGGTTCGGGGGATAGCAATCAGCCCCAGCATTTT. This codes for CASSSLGSGDSNQPQHF.

This clone appeared a single time. This rearrangement joins TRBV7-6 to TRBJ2-6, with D possibly matching TRBD2 (5 bases). Germline V gene sequence: CDR1 SGHVS, CDR2 FNYEAQ. Deletions cut 2 bases from V and 0 bases from J, with 17 bases between. The CDR3 runs 19 residues. The CDR3 protein is CASSLNPSGFISGANVLTF. The CDR3 region has the DNA TGTGCCAGCAGCTTAAACCCTTCGGGATTCATCTCTGGGGCCAACGTCCTGACTTTC.

This clone has just one count. The gene calls are TRBV18 and TRBJ1-2; 9 bases align to TRBD1. J was trimmed by 10 bases and V by 3 bases; bases with no gene match: 12. The CDR3 has 15 residues. Germline loops: CDR1 KGHSH, CDR2 LQKENI. This CDR3 is CASSPDVQGAGIYTF. The CDR3 bases are TGTGCCAGCTCACCCGATGTACAGGGGGCTGGGATCTACACCTTC.

The CDR3, as DNA: TGCGCCAGCAGCTTGATTCAGGGCTATGGCTACACCTTC. It specifies CASSLIQGYGYTF. The chain is built from TRBV5-1 and TRBJ1-2; D is possibly TRBD1 (5 bases). This CDR3 is built from 13 residues. Trimming removed 1 base at V and 4 bases at J, with 8 bases between. CDR1 is SGHRS, CDR2 YFSETQ, per germline.

The V call is TRBV19, the J call TRBJ1-2; unclear D gene. Per the germline V gene, CDR1 is LNHDA and CDR2 is SQIVND (reference sequence). The CDR3 is 12 amino acids. Trimming pared 5 bases from V and 8 bases from J, leaving 12 bases between. The CDR3 region is CASSRRRHGYTF. DNA of the CDR3: TGTGCCAGTAGTCGGAGACGCCACGGCTACACCTTC.

This clone was detected once. J is TRBJ2-3 and V is TRBV7-2, with unresolved D. The germline CDR1 and CDR2 sequences are SGHTA and FQGNSA. The CDR3 is 18 amino acids. The V end lost 3 bases, the J end lost 0 bases, and 19 bases lay between the germline ends. This CDR3 is CASSFGPVGPTSTDTQYF. Here the CDR3 DNA reads TGTGCCAGCAGCTTTGGTCCGGTCGGGCCAACTAGCACAGATACGCAGTATTTT.

The chain uses TRBV7-8 and TRBJ2-5; perhaps TRBD2 as D (5 bases). Germline CDR1 is SGHVS and CDR2 is FQNEAQ. The V end lost 1 base, the J end lost 3 bases, and 12 bases lay between the germline ends. This CDR3 has 15 residues. The CDR3 loop reads CASSLGGTREETQYF. CDR3 nucleotide sequence: TGTGCCAGCAGCTTAGGGGGTACGAGGGAAGAGACCCAGTACTTC.